This T cell receptor (beta chain) was recorded in a study of T cell responses to AZD1222 COVID-19 vaccine. Study results and caveats: Baseline serology detected seropositivity in only a handful of AZD1222 recipients.

The CDR3 loop spans 13 amino acids. CDR1 is KGHSH and CDR2 is LQKENI in the germline V gene. V lost 2 bases and J lost 7, with 6 bases in between. A word on this clone: Its antigen is not known. Other DNA sequences within the sample encode an identical CDR3.

This table comes from immunoSEQ multiplex PCR, and its TCRdb copy is limited to in-frame clones, with some not included. The table lists about 150,000 clones, approximately 91% of them singletons. The sequence derives from an adult who received the AZD1222 COVID-19 vaccine. The chain carries TRBV18 and TRBJ1-6; D is unclear. This specimen consisted of peripheral blood, obtained 28 days after the second AZD1222 dose. CDR3 loop: CASSPSGNSPLHF. For the CDR3, the DNA is TGTGCCAGCTCACCATCGGGGAATTCACCCCTCCACTTT.